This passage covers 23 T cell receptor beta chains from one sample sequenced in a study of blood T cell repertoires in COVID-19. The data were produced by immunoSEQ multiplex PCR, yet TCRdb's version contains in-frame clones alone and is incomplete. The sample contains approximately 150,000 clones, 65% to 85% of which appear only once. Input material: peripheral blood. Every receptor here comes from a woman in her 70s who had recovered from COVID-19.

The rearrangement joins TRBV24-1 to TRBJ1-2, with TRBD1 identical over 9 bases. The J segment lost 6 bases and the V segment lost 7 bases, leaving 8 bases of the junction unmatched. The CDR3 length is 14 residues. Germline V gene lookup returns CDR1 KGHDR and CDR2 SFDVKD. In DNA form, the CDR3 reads TGTGCCACCAGCCCCCGACAGGGGGTGAATGGCTACACCTTC. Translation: CATSPRQGVNGYTF.

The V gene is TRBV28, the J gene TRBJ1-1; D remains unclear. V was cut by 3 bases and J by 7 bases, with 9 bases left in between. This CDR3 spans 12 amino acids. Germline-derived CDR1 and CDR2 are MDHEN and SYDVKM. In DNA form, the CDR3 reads TGTGCCAGCAGTTTTGGCGGCGTTGAAGCTTTCTTT. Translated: CASSFGGVEAFF.

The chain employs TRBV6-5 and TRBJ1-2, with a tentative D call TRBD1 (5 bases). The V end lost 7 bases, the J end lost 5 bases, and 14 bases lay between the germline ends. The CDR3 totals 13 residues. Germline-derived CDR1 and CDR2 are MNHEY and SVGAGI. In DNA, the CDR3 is TGTGCCAGCACCCCACAGGAGCTTTATGGCTACACCTTC. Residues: CASTPQELYGYTF.

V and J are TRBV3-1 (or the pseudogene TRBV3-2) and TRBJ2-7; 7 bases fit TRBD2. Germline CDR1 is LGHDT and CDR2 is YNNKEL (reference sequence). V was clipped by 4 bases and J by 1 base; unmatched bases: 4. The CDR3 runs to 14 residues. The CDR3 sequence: CASSPRGGSYEQYF. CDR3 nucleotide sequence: TGTGCCAGCAGCCCCCGGGGAGGGTCCTACGAGCAGTACTTC.

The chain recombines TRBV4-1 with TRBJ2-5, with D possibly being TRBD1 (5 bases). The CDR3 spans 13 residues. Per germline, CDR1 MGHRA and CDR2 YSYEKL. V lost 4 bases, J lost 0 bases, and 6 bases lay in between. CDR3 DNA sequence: TGCGCCAGCAGCCGACAGAACCAAGAGACCCAGTACTTC. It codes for CASSRQNQETQYF.

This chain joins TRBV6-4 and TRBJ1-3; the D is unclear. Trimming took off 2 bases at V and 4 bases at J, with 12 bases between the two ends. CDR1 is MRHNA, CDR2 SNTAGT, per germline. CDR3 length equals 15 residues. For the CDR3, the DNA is TGTGCCAGCAGTGACAGCGGGATCAAGGGAAACACCATATATTTT. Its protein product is CASSDSGIKGNTIYF.

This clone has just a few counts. The CDR3 loop is CSVDGGRGADEQFF. As DNA, the CDR3 is TGCAGCGTTGATGGGGGGAGAGGGGCCGATGAGCAGTTCTTC. The V and J genes are TRBV29-1 and TRBJ2-1, with D possibly matching TRBD2 (6 bases). Trimming took 3 bases from V and 8 from J, leaving 17 bases between them. The CDR3 runs to 14 residues. Germline V gives CDR1 SQVTM, CDR2 ANQGSEA.

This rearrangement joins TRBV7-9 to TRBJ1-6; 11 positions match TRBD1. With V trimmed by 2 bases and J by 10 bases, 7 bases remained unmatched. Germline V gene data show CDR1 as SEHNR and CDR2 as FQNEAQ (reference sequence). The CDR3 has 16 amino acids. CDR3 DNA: TGTGCCAGCAGCTTATCGGGGGACAGGGGGGGATCACCCCTCCACTTT. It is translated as CASSLSGDRGGSPLHF.

The CDR3 bases are TGTGCCAGCTCACCACCGTATGGGGCCCTCGGTTTGGGTCAAGAGACCCAGTACTTC. Encoded protein: CASSPPYGALGLGQETQYF. This chain connects TRBV18 to TRBJ2-5; possible D gene TRBD1, 5 bases. Germline CDR1 is KGHSH and CDR2 is LQKENI. Trimming cost V 0 bases and J 2 bases, with 22 bases left between them. The CDR3 consists of 19 residues.

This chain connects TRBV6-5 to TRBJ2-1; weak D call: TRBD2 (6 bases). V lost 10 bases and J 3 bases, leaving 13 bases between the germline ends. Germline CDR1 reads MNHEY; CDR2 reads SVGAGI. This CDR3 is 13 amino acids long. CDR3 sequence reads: CATTPAGYNEQFF. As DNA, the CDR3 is TGTGCCACTACGCCAGCGGGCTACAATGAGCAGTTCTTC.

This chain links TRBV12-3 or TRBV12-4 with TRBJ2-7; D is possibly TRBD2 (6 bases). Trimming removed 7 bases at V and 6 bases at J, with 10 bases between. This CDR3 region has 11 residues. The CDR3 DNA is TGTGCCAGCATGGGGGGTCTCGAGCAGTACTTC. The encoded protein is CASMGGLEQYF.

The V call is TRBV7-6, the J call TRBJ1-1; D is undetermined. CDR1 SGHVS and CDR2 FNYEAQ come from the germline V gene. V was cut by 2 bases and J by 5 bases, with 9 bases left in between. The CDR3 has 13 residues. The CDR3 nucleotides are TGTGCCAGCAGCTTATTCGGGGTTACTGAAGCTTTCTTT. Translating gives CASSLFGVTEAFF.

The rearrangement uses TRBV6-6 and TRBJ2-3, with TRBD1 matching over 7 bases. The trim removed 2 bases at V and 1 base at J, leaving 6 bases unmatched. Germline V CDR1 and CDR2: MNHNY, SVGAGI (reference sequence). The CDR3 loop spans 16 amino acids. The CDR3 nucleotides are TGTGCCAGCAGTTACCCCGGGACAGAAGGCACAGATACGCAGTATTTT. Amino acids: CASSYPGTEGTDTQYF.

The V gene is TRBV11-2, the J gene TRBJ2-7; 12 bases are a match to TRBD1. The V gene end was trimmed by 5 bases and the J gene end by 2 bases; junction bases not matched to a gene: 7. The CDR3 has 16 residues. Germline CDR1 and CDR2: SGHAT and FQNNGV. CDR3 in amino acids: CASSSPGQGAAYEQYF. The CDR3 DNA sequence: TGTGCCAGCAGCAGCCCGGGACAGGGGGCCGCCTACGAGCAGTACTTC.

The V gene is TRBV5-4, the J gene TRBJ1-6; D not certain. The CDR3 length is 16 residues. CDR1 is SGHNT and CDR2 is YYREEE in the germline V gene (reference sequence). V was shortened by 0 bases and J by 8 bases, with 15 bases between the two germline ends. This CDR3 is CASSLEPTRRDSPLHF. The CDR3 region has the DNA TGTGCCAGCAGCTTGGAACCGACCCGGAGGGATTCACCCCTCCACTTT.

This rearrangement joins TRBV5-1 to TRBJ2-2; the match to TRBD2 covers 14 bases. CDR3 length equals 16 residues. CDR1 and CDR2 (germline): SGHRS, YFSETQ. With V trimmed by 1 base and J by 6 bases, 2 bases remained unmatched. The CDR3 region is CASSLRLAGGAGELFF. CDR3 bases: TGCGCCAGCAGCTTGAGACTAGCGGGAGGGGCCGGGGAGCTGTTTTTT.

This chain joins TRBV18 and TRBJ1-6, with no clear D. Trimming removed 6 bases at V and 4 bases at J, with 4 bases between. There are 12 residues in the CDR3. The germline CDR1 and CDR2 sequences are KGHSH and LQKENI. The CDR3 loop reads CASSLYNSPLHF. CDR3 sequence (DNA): TGTGCCAGCTCCCTTTATAATTCACCCCTCCACTTT.

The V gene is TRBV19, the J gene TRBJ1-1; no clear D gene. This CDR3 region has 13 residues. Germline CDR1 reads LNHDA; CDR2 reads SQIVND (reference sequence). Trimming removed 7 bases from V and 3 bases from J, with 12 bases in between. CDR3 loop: CASKPTGDTEAFF. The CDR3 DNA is TGTGCCAGTAAACCCACTGGAGACACTGAAGCTTTCTTT.

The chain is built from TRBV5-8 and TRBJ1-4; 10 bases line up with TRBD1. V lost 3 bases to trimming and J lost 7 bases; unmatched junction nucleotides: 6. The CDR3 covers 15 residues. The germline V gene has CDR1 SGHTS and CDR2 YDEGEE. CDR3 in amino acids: CASSSLTGGGEKLFF. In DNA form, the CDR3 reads TGTGCCAGCAGCTCACTGACAGGGGGCGGTGAAAAACTGTTTTTT.

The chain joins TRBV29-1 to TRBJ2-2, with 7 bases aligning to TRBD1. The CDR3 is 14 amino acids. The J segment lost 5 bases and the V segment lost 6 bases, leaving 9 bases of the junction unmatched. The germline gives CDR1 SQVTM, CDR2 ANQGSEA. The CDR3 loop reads CSVLRTGQTGELFF. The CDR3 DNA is TGCAGCGTCCTTCGGACAGGCCAGACCGGGGAGCTGTTTTTT.

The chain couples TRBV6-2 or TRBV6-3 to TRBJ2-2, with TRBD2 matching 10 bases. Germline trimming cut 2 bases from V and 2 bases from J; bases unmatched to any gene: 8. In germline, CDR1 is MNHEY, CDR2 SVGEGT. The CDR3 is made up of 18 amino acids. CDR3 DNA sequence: TGTGCCAGCAGTTACGGGCTAGCGGGAGTCCGCAACACCGGGGAGCTGTTTTTT. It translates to CASSYGLAGVRNTGELFF.

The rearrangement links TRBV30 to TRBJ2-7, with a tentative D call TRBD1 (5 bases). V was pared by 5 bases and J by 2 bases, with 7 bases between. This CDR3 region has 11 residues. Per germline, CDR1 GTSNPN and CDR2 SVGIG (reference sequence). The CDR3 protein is CAWARAYEQYF. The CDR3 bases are TGTGCCTGGGCCAGGGCCTACGAGCAGTACTTC.

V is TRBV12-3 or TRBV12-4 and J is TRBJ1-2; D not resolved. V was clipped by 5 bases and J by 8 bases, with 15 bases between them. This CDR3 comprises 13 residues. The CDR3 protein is CASSAHRVRGYTF. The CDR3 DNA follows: TGTGCCAGCAGTGCCCACCGGGTCCGGGGCTACACCTTC.